This T cell receptor (beta chain) derives from a study of blood T cell repertoires in COVID-19. The germline V and J ends were trimmed by 3 bases and 0 bases, with 12 bases remaining between them. The CDR3 sequence is 15 residues long. The germline V gene has CDR1 MNHEY and CDR2 SVGAGI. This clone was detected many times. Clones were sequenced by immunoSEQ multiplex PCR, and TCRdb holds only the in-frame ones, with some missing. Among about 200,000 clones listed, more than 75% were seen once. Sequencing used peripheral blood. This TCR was recovered from a man aged 60-69 years who had recovered from COVID-19. The chain uses TRBV6-5 and TRBJ2-7; D unclear. CDR3 nucleotide sequence: TGTGCCAGCAGTTATGGGCCAGAGAGCTCCTACGAGCAGTACTTC. Amino acid sequence: CASSYGPESSYEQYF.